These T cell receptor beta chains were read from a single sample in a study of neurological immune-mediated disorders. TCRdb used MiXCR to reprocess the 5' RACE reads, holding one entry per CDR3 protein. The sample includes about 59,000 distinct CDR3 sequences, less than 25% seen only once; the top ten take roughly 4.5%. The sequencing input was PBMCs. The receptors here all came from a man between 60 and 75 years old with HTLV-1-associated myelopathy (HAM/TSP). Both conserved end residues are part of each CDR3. The D gene is left open where the match is weak. Some rows mark clone size as missing; the rest say once, few, many or name a class of expanded clone.

size | J | V | D | DNA | CDR3
many | TRBJ2-7 | TRBV5-6 | - | TGTGCCAGCAGCCCCCGGGACAAGGACCTCTACGAGCAGTACTTC | CASSPRDKDLYEQYF
many | TRBJ2-3 | TRBV11-1 | - | TGTGCCAGCAGCTTAGCCCTGGGGAGCACAGATACGCAGTATTTT | CASSLALGSTDTQYF
once | TRBJ2-1 | TRBV24-1 | TRBD1 | TGTGCCACCAGTGATCCTCAGGACAGGGGAGATTGGGGGCAGTTCTTC | CATSDPQDRGDWGQFF
many | TRBJ2-5 | TRBV7-9 | - | TGTGCCAGCAGCCTCGGGCCGTGGGGCAACCAAGAGACCCAGTACTTC | CASSLGPWGNQETQYF
once | TRBJ2-6 | TRBV28 | - | TGTGCCAGCAGCCCCGTTGGGGCCAACGTCCTGACTTTC | CASSPVGANVLTF
- | TRBJ2-3 | TRBV29-1 | TRBD2 | TGCAGCGTCACCCTGGGCGGGAGTCCCACAGATACGCAGTATTTT | CSVTLGGSPTDTQYF
- | TRBJ2-1 | TRBV11-1 | TRBD2 | TGTGCCAGCAGCCGCGGCGGGAGGGGTGCCTACAATGAGCAGTTCTTC | CASSRGGRGAYNEQFF
few | TRBJ2-1 | TRBV28 | - | TGTGCCAGCAGTAATGGCGGGCCCAGCTCCTACAATGAGCAGTTCTTC | CASSNGGPSSYNEQFF
many | TRBJ2-1 | TRBV5-1 | TRBD2 | TGCGCCAGCAGCTTGGAGGGGCGGGGGAGCTACAATGAGCAGTTCTTC | CASSLEGRGSYNEQFF
- | TRBJ1-3 | TRBV20-1 | - | TGCAGTGCTATGGGCCGCTCTGGAAACACCATATATTTT | CSAMGRSGNTIYF
many | TRBJ2-7 | TRBV27 | - | TGTGCCAGCAGCCGTGCCTATACCTACGAGCAGTACTTC | CASSRAYTYEQYF
many | TRBJ2-1 | TRBV7-8 | - | TGTGCCAGCAGCTTACCTCGGTGGGGCAGGGACAATGAGCAGTTCTTC | CASSLPRWGRDNEQFF
- | TRBJ2-7 | TRBV7-3 | TRBD2 | TGTGCCAGCAGTCCGGGGAGCGGGAACGAGCAGTACTTC | CASSPGSGNEQYF
many | TRBJ1-4 | TRBV7-9 | - | TGTGCCAGCAGCTCCCTAGGGGCTCAAGGAGAAAAACTGTTTTTT | CASSSLGAQGEKLFF
- | TRBJ2-3 | TRBV19 | - | TGTGCCAGTAGTATAAAAAGGACGGCCCCGGAGGATACGCAGTATTTT | CASSIKRTAPEDTQYF
many | TRBJ2-7 | TRBV29-1 | - | TGCAGCGTTGTCACGGCAACTTGGGGGGAGCAGTACTTC | CSVVTATWGEQYF
- | TRBJ2-7 | TRBV7-2 | - | TGTGCCAGCAGCTTGGGGCGGGATCTCTACGAGCAGTACTTC | CASSLGRDLYEQYF
few | TRBJ2-3 | TRBV7-6 | - | TGTGCCAGCAGCTTAACCCGAGCCACAGATACGCAGTATTTT | CASSLTRATDTQYF
many | TRBJ2-1 | TRBV20-1 | TRBD2 | TGCAGTGCGATGACCGGGACTAGCAACAATGAGCAGTTCTTC | CSAMTGTSNNEQFF
medium-sized | TRBJ1-1 | TRBV7-3 | TRBD1 | TGTGCCAGCAGCTTAGGGGTCTATGGACAGGACTTAAAGGAAACTGAAGCTTTCTTT | CASSLGVYGQDLKETEAFF